This T cell receptor (beta chain) comes out of a study of persistence of HIV-infected CD4 T cells. Lysates of CMV-infected fibroblasts at approximately 9.6 ug/mL stimulated these cells. CD40L/CD69 double-negative CD45RO-high memory CD4+ T cells were collected. CD4+ T cell counts exceeded 400 cells/uL; CMV serology was positive. V lost 0 bases, J lost 0 bases, and 22 bases lay in between. Germline CDR1 SGHKS, CDR2 YYEKEE (reference sequence). The CDR3 has 20 amino acids. Sequencing used immunoSEQ version 4 in survey mode. TCRdb keeps only in-frame clones here, not all; method: immunoSEQ multiplex PCR. The repertoire holds roughly 30,000 clones, with roughly 86% as singletons. On this clone itself: Its antigen is not known.

The source material was CD4+ T cells sorted from PBMCs after roughly 18-hour stimulation, sampled from a patient who received antiretroviral therapy. The V and J genes are TRBV5-5 and TRBJ2-1; possible D gene TRBD2, 7 bases. The TCR originated in an adult man with HIV who was CMV-seropositive. The CDR3 DNA follows: TGTGCCAGCAGCTTGGCCGGGGGGCCCGAAAGGAAGAGCTCCTACAATGAGCAGTTCTTC. It yields the protein CASSLAGGPERKSSYNEQFF. Drawing the rest from reference TRBV5-5 and TRBJ2-1, the complete variable domain is DAGVTQSPTHLIKTRGQQVTLRCSPISGHKSVSWYQQVLGQGPQFIFQYYEKEERGRGNFPDRFSARQFPNYSSELNVNALLLGDSALYLCASSLAGGPERKSSYNEQFFGPGTRLTVL.